This TCR beta chain comes out of a study of blood T cell repertoires in COVID-19. Across the study: The samples span acute and convalescent COVID-19 from the United States, Italy and Spain.

CDR3 length equals 16 residues. Trimming took off 1 base at V and 0 bases at J, with 10 bases between the two ends. The germline CDR1 and CDR2 sequences are KGHDR and SFDVKD. Libraries were prepared by immunoSEQ multiplex PCR; TCRdb keeps only in-frame clonotypes and omits some of them. The data contain tens of thousands of clones, about 88% of them singletons. The sequenced material came from peripheral blood. The clonotype originates from a human donor in a cohort sampled during active COVID-19. The V gene is TRBV24-1, the J gene TRBJ2-3; maybe TRBD2 (5 bases). CDR3 bases: TGTGCCACCAGTGATTTCTCGACGGGGAGCACAGATACGCAGTATTTT. It is translated as CATSDFSTGSTDTQYF.